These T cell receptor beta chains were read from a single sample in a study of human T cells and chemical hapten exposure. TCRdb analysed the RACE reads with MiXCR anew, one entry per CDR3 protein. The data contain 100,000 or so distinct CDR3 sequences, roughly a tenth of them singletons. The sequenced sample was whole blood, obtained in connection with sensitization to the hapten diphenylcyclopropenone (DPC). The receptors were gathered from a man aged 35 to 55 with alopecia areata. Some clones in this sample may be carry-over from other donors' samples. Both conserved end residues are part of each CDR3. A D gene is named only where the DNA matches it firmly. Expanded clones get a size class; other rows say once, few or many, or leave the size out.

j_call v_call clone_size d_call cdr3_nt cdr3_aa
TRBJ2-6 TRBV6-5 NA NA TGTGCCAGCAGTTCCAATGACAGTCCCTCTGGGGCCAACGTCCTGACTTTC CASSSNDSPSGANVLTF
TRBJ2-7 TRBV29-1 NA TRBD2 TGCAGCGCCGAAGGTCTAGCGGGAGGGGGAGGGGAGCAGTACTTC CSAEGLAGGGGEQYF
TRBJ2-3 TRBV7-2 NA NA TGTGCCAGCAGCTTCGGAGGCCGCACAGATACGCAGTATTTT CASSFGGRTDTQYF
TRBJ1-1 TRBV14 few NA TGTGCCAGCAGCCTCAAGACAGGTGGCACTGAAGCTTTCTTT CASSLKTGGTEAFF
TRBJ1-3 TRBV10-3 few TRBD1 TGTGCCATCAGTGAGATGGGACAGTTCTCTGGAAACACCATATATTTT CAISEMGQFSGNTIYF
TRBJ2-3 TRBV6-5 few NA TGTGCCAGCAGTCTTTCCCTTAGCACAGATACGCAGTATTTT CASSLSLSTDTQYF
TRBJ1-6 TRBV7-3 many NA TGTGCCAGCAGCGACAAGACTAATTCACCCCTCCACTTT CASSDKTNSPLHF
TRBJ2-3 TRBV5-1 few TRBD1 TGCGCCAGCAGCTTTCAGGGGGCAGATACGCAGTATTTT CASSFQGADTQYF
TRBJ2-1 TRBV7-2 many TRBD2 TGTGCCAGCAGCAATAGACTAGCGGGCAATGAGCAGTTCTTC CASSNRLAGNEQFF
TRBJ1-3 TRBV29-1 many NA TGCAGCGTTGAAATCGGAGGAAACACCATATATTTT CSVEIGGNTIYF
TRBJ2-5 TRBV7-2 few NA TGTGCCAGCAGCTTAGTTGGCGGACAAAATCAAGAGACCCAGTACTTC CASSLVGGQNQETQYF
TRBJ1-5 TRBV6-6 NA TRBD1 TGTGCCAGCCTTGGACAGGCACAATCCAATCAGCCCCAGCATTTT CASLGQAQSNQPQHF
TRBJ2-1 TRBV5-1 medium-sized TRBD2 TGCGCCAGCAGCTTGGGACTAGCGGAATACAATGAGCAGTTCTTC CASSLGLAEYNEQFF
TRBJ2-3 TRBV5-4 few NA TGTGCCAGCAGCTTGGGCGGCGGGACGAACACAGATACGCAGTATTTT CASSLGGGTNTDTQYF
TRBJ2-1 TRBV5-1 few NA TGCGCCAGCAGCTTGGAGGGCCTAGGTACGGGTGAGCAGTTCTTC CASSLEGLGTGEQFF
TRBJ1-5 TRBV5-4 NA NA TGTGCCAGCAGCCAGGGCCCGGACAGTAATCAGCCCCAGCATTTT CASSQGPDSNQPQHF
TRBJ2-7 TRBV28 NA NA TGTGCCAGCAGCTGGGGCCAGCGCGAGCAGTACTTC CASSWGQREQYF
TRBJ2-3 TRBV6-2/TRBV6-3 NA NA TGTGCCAGCACCTCCAGGGCAGATACGCAGTATTTT CASTSRADTQYF
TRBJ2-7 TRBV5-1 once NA TGCGCCAGCAGCTTTAACCCTTGGGTCTACGAGCAGTACTTC CASSFNPWVYEQYF
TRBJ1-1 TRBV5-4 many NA TGTGCCAGCAGCTTGGACCCGATGAACACTGAAGCTTTCTTT CASSLDPMNTEAFF